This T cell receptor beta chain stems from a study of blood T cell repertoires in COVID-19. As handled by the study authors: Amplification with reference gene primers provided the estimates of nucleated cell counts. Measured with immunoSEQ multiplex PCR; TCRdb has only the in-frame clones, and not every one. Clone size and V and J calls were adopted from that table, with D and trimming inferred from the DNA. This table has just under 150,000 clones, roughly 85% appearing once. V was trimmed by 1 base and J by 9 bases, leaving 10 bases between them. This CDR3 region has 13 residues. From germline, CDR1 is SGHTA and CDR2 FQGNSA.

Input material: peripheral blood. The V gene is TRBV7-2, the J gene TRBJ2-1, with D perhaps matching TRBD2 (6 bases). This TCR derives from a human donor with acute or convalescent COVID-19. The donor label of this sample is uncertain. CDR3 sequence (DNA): TGTGCCAGCAGCTTAGTCGGGACTCGTGAGCAGTTCTTC. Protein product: CASSLVGTREQFF. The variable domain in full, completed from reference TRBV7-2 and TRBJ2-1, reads GAGVSQSPSNKVTEKGKDVELRCDPISGHTALYWYRQSLGQGLEFLIYFQGNSAPDKSGLPSDRFSAERTGGSVSTLTIQRTQQEDSAVYLCASSLVGTREQFFGPGTRLTVL.